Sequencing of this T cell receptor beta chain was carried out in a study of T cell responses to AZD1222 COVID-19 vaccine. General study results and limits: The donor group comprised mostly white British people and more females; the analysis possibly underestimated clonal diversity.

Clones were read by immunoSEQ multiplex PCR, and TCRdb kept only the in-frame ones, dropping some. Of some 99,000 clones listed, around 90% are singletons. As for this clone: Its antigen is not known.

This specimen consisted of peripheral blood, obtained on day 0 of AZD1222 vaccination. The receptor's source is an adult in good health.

This CDR3 reads CASSRTSGRDASEQYF. The CDR3 coding sequence is TGCGCCAGCAGCCGGACTAGCGGGCGGGATGCTTCGGAGCAGTACTTC. The V call is TRBV4-1, the J call TRBJ2-7, with TRBD2 identical over 11 bases. This CDR3 has 16 amino acids. The germline gives CDR1 MGHRA, CDR2 YSYEKL. With 4 bases clipped from V and 7 bases from J, the junction kept 12 bases outside the gene matches.